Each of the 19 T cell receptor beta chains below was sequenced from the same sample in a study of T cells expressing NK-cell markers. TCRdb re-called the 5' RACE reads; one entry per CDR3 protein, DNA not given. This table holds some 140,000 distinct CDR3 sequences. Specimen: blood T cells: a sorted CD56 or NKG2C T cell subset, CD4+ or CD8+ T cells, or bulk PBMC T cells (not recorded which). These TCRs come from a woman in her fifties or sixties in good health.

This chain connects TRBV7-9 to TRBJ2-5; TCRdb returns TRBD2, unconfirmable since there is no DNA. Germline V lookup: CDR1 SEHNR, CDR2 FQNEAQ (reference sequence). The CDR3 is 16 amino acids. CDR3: CASSRGTSGRWETQYF.

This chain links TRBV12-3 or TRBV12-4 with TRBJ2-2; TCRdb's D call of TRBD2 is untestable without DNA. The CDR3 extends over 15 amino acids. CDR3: CASSFIGEDTGELFF.

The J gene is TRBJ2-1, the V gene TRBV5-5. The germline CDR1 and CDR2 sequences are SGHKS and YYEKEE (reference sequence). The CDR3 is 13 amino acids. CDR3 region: CASSLDGAAEQFF.

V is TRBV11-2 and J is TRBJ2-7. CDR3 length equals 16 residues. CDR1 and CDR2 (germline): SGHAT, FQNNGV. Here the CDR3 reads CASSLRPAGGTYEQYF.

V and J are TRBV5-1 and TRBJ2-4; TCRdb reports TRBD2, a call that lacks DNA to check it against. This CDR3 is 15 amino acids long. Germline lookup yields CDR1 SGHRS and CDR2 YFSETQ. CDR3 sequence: CASSLETQRENIQYF.

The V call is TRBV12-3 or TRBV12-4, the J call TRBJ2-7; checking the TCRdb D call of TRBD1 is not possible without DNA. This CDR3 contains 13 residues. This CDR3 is CASSLELGDEQYF.

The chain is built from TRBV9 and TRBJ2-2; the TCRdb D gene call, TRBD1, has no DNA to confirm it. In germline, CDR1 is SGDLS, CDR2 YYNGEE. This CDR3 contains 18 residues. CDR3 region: CASSEGHRVAGTTGELFF.

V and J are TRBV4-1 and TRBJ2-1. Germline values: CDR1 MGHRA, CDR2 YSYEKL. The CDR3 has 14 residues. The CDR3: CASSLKMEIDEQFF.

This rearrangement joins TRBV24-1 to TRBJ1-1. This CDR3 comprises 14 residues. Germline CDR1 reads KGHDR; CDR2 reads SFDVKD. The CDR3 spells CATSDSAWSTEAFF.

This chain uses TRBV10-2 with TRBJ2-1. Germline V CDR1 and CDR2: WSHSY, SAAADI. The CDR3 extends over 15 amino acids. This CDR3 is CASSAFESSYNEQFF.

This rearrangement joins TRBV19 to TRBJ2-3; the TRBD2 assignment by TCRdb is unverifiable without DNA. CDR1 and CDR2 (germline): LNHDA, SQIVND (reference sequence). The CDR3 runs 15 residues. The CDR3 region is CASSAADWSTDTQYF.

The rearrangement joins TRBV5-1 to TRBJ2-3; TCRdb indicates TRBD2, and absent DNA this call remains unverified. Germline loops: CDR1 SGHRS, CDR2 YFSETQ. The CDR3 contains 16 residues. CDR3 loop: CASSLAGGSHTDTQYF.

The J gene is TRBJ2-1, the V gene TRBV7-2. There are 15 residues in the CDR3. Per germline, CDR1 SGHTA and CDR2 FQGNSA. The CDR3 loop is CASSPRLHSYNEQFF. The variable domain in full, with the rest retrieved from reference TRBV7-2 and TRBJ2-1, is GAGVSQSPSNKVTEKGKDVELRCDPISGHTALYWYRQSLGQGLEFLIYFQGNSAPDKSGLPSDRFSAERTGGSVSTLTIQRTQQEDSAVYLCASSPRLHSYNEQFFGPGTRLTVL.

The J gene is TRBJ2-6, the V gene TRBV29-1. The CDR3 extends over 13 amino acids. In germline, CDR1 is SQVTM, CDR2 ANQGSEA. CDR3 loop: CSVLGPGANVLTF.

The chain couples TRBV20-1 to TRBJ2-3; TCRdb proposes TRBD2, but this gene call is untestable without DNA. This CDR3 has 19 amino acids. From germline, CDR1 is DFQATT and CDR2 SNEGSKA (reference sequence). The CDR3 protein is CSARDQVSSGRPSTDTQYF.

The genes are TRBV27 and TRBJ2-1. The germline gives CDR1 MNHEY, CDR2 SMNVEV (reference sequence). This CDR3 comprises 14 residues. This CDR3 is CATTTGGAYNEQFF.

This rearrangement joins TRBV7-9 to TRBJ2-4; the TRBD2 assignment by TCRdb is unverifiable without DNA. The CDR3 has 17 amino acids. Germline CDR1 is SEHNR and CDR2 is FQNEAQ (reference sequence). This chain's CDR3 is CASSILAGGLAKNIQYF.

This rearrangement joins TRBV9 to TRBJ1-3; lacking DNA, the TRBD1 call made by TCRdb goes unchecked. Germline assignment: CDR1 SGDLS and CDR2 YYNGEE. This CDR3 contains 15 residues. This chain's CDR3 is CASGTGHFSGNTIYF.

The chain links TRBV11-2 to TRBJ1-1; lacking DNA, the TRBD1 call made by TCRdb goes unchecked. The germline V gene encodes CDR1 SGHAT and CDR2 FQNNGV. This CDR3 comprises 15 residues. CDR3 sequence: CASSLTGFEATEAFF.